Listed below are T cell receptor beta chains from one sample, sequenced in a study of cytomegalovirus exposure and HLA in healthy donors. Only in-frame clones appear in the TCRdb table, and some are missing; sequencing was by immunoSEQ multiplex PCR. The data contain 150,000 to 200,000 clones, approximately 85% of them singletons. The sample was PBMCs. The source of these receptors is a man aged 18 to 29 in good health and CMV-seropositive. CDR3s include the opening cysteine and the closing phenylalanine or tryptophan. The order of the fields is V gene, J gene, D gene, clone size, CDR3 protein, CDR3 DNA. A D gene is named only where the DNA matches it firmly. Clone size is not always given. Where it is, it says once, few, many or a class for expanded clones.

V gene: TRBV9; J gene: TRBJ2-3; D gene: TRBD2; clone size: NA; CDR3 protein: CASSGGGGRDTQYF; CDR3 DNA: TGTGCCAGCAGCGGGGGCGGGGGGCGAGATACGCAGTATTTT
V gene: TRBV6-5; J gene: TRBJ1-2; D gene: TRBD1; clone size: NA; CDR3 protein: CASRLPGTVVYGYTF; CDR3 DNA: TGTGCCAGCAGGCTGCCCGGGACAGTAGTCTATGGCTACACCTTC
V gene: TRBV7-9; J gene: TRBJ2-1; D gene: NA; clone size: NA; CDR3 protein: CASSPRQAYNEQFF; CDR3 DNA: TGTGCCAGCAGCCCACGACAGGCATACAATGAGCAGTTCTTC
V gene: TRBV7-9; J gene: TRBJ1-4; D gene: NA; clone size: few; CDR3 protein: CASGHSGVEKLFF; CDR3 DNA: TGTGCCAGCGGCCATTCGGGGGTTGAAAAACTGTTTTTT
V gene: TRBV18; J gene: TRBJ1-1; D gene: TRBD1; clone size: NA; CDR3 protein: CASSPTPTGLTEAFF; CDR3 DNA: TGTGCCAGCTCCCCGACCCCGACAGGGCTCACTGAAGCTTTCTTT
V gene: TRBV10-3; J gene: TRBJ2-3; D gene: TRBD2; clone size: NA; CDR3 protein: CAITGGSTDTQYF; CDR3 DNA: TGTGCCATCACGGGCGGGAGTACAGATACGCAGTATTTT
V gene: TRBV6-5; J gene: TRBJ2-7; D gene: TRBD1; clone size: NA; CDR3 protein: CASSPTTGDYEQYF; CDR3 DNA: TGTGCCAGCAGTCCGACGACAGGGGACTACGAGCAGTACTTC
V gene: TRBV6-5; J gene: TRBJ1-4; D gene: NA; clone size: NA; CDR3 protein: CASRRGTRNEKLFF; CDR3 DNA: TGTGCCAGCAGACGCGGGACGAGAAATGAAAAACTGTTTTTT
V gene: TRBV29-1; J gene: TRBJ2-1; D gene: NA; clone size: NA; CDR3 protein: CSVPQGRDEQFF; CDR3 DNA: TGCAGCGTCCCTCAGGGGCGGGATGAGCAGTTCTTC
V gene: TRBV18; J gene: TRBJ2-3; D gene: NA; clone size: NA; CDR3 protein: CASSPGRGAADTQYF; CDR3 DNA: TGTGCCAGCTCACCAGGCCGGGGGGCCGCAGATACGCAGTATTTT
V gene: TRBV6-1; J gene: TRBJ1-1; D gene: TRBD1; clone size: NA; CDR3 protein: CASSESWDRVHTEAFF; CDR3 DNA: TGTGCCAGCAGTGAAAGTTGGGACAGGGTTCACACTGAAGCTTTCTTT
V gene: TRBV10-3; J gene: TRBJ1-6; D gene: TRBD1; clone size: few; CDR3 protein: CAITTGANSPLHF; CDR3 DNA: TGTGCCATCACGACAGGGGCGAATTCACCCCTCCACTTT
V gene: TRBV5-1; J gene: TRBJ1-2; D gene: TRBD1; clone size: NA; CDR3 protein: CASREGTGANYGYTF; CDR3 DNA: TGCGCCAGCAGGGAGGGGACAGGGGCGAACTATGGCTACACCTTC
V gene: TRBV6-6; J gene: TRBJ1-2; D gene: NA; clone size: NA; CDR3 protein: CASRDFRDGGAAGYTF; CDR3 DNA: TGTGCCAGCAGGGACTTCCGGGACGGCGGGGCGGCTGGCTACACCTTC
V gene: TRBV28; J gene: TRBJ2-5; D gene: TRBD2; clone size: NA; CDR3 protein: CASRTSGGEETQYF; CDR3 DNA: TGTGCCAGCAGGACTAGCGGGGGGGAAGAGACCCAGTACTTC
V gene: TRBV10-3; J gene: TRBJ2-5; D gene: TRBD2; clone size: NA; CDR3 protein: CAISELAGTQETQYF; CDR3 DNA: TGTGCCATCAGTGAACTAGCGGGGACCCAAGAGACCCAGTACTTC
V gene: TRBV19; J gene: TRBJ2-7; D gene: NA; clone size: NA; CDR3 protein: CASTGPSYEQYF; CDR3 DNA: TGTGCCAGCACAGGGCCTTCCTACGAGCAGTACTTC
V gene: TRBV4-2; J gene: TRBJ2-1; D gene: NA; clone size: NA; CDR3 protein: CASSERPVGSYNEQFF; CDR3 DNA: TGTGCCAGCAGCGAGCGACCCGTAGGATCCTACAATGAGCAGTTCTTC
V gene: TRBV7-9; J gene: TRBJ2-7; D gene: TRBD1; clone size: NA; CDR3 protein: CASSLAGTGAYEQYF; CDR3 DNA: TGTGCCAGCAGCTTAGCCGGGACAGGGGCCTACGAGCAGTACTTC
V gene: TRBV18; J gene: TRBJ2-5; D gene: TRBD1; clone size: NA; CDR3 protein: CASSPGQGAQETQYF; CDR3 DNA: TGTGCCAGCTCACCTGGACAGGGGGCCCAAGAGACCCAGTACTTC
V gene: TRBV5-8; J gene: TRBJ2-2; D gene: TRBD2; clone size: NA; CDR3 protein: CASSRDRGEHTGELFF; CDR3 DNA: TGTGCCAGCAGCCGGGACCGGGGGGAACACACCGGGGAGCTGTTTTTT
V gene: TRBV27; J gene: TRBJ1-1; D gene: NA; clone size: NA; CDR3 protein: CASSSPTGNREAFF; CDR3 DNA: TGTGCCAGCAGTTCCCCCACAGGAAATCGCGAAGCTTTCTTT
V gene: TRBV2; J gene: TRBJ2-7; D gene: TRBD2; clone size: NA; CDR3 protein: CASSDGLESGFF; CDR3 DNA: TGTGCCAGCAGTGACGGACTAGAATCCGGTTTTTTC
V gene: TRBV9; J gene: TRBJ1-2; D gene: NA; clone size: NA; CDR3 protein: CASSVSTGGGGGYTF; CDR3 DNA: TGTGCCAGCAGCGTATCTACGGGGGGCGGCGGTGGCTACACCTTC
V gene: TRBV9; J gene: TRBJ1-1; D gene: NA; clone size: NA; CDR3 protein: CASSVDGVGTEAFF; CDR3 DNA: TGTGCCAGCAGCGTAGACGGGGTGGGAACTGAAGCTTTCTTT
V gene: TRBV2; J gene: TRBJ2-7; D gene: TRBD2; clone size: NA; CDR3 protein: CASSGSLAGVLFSEQYF; CDR3 DNA: TGTGCCAGCAGTGGATCACTAGCGGGGGTTCTATTCAGCGAGCAGTACTTC
V gene: TRBV19; J gene: TRBJ1-2; D gene: NA; clone size: NA; CDR3 protein: CASSIGHGYTF; CDR3 DNA: TGTGCCAGTAGTATAGGGCATGGCTACACCTTC
V gene: TRBV6-1; J gene: TRBJ2-3; D gene: TRBD1; clone size: NA; CDR3 protein: CASSDAPGQGGDTQYF; CDR3 DNA: TGTGCCAGCAGTGACGCCCCGGGACAGGGGGGAGATACGCAGTATTTT
V gene: TRBV29-1; J gene: TRBJ2-5; D gene: NA; clone size: NA; CDR3 protein: CSVAQGQETQYF; CDR3 DNA: TGCAGCGTCGCCCAGGGTCAAGAGACCCAGTACTTC
V gene: TRBV7-9; J gene: TRBJ1-5; D gene: TRBD1; clone size: NA; CDR3 protein: CASSPLGGQITNQPQHF; CDR3 DNA: TGTGCCAGCAGCCCCTTGGGGGGACAGATTACCAATCAGCCCCAGCATTTT
V gene: TRBV30; J gene: TRBJ2-3; D gene: TRBD2; clone size: once; CDR3 protein: CAWSISGGAGNTQYF; CDR3 DNA: TGTGCCTGGAGTATTAGCGGGGGGGCAGGGAATACGCAGTATTTT
V gene: TRBV6-5; J gene: TRBJ2-3; D gene: NA; clone size: NA; CDR3 protein: CASSYSFSTRADTQYF; CDR3 DNA: TGTGCCAGCAGTTACTCGTTCTCGACGAGGGCAGATACGCAGTATTTT
V gene: TRBV6-1; J gene: TRBJ1-2; D gene: NA; clone size: NA; CDR3 protein: CASSEVGVTYGYTF; CDR3 DNA: TGTGCCAGCAGTGAAGTCGGGGTTACCTATGGCTACACCTTC
V gene: TRBV4-3; J gene: TRBJ2-7; D gene: NA; clone size: NA; CDR3 protein: CASSRGQSPVGEQYF; CDR3 DNA: TGCGCCAGCAGCCGAGGGCAGTCACCGGTAGGGGAGCAGTACTTC
V gene: TRBV4-1; J gene: TRBJ2-3; D gene: TRBD2; clone size: NA; CDR3 protein: CASSPRLAGAHTDTQYF; CDR3 DNA: TGCGCCAGCAGCCCGCGACTAGCGGGGGCCCACACAGATACGCAGTATTTT
V gene: TRBV7-2; J gene: TRBJ2-7; D gene: NA; clone size: NA; CDR3 protein: CASSLNNYEQYF; CDR3 DNA: TGTGCCAGCAGCTTAAATAACTACGAGCAGTACTTC
V gene: TRBV2; J gene: TRBJ2-7; D gene: NA; clone size: NA; CDR3 protein: CASSVSGEPFYEQYF; CDR3 DNA: TGTGCCAGCAGTGTTTCGGGGGAGCCGTTTTACGAGCAGTACTTC
V gene: TRBV6-1; J gene: TRBJ1-2; D gene: NA; clone size: NA; CDR3 protein: CASSPRVGANYGYTF; CDR3 DNA: TGTGCCAGCAGCCCAAGGGTGGGAGCTAACTATGGCTACACCTTC
V gene: TRBV18; J gene: TRBJ1-4; D gene: TRBD1; clone size: few; CDR3 protein: CASSRGQGGEKLFF; CDR3 DNA: TGTGCCAGCTCACGGGGACAGGGCGGTGAAAAACTGTTTTTT
V gene: TRBV7-6; J gene: TRBJ2-3; D gene: TRBD2; clone size: NA; CDR3 protein: CASSLGVASGSTDTQYF; CDR3 DNA: TGTGCCAGCAGCTTAGGGGTTGCTAGCGGCAGCACAGATACGCAGTATTTT
V gene: TRBV7-9; J gene: TRBJ2-3; D gene: NA; clone size: NA; CDR3 protein: CASRPLGQGVGGTQYF; CDR3 DNA: TGTGCCAGCAGACCCCTTGGGCAGGGAGTAGGGGGTACGCAGTATTTT
V gene: TRBV5-1; J gene: TRBJ1-1; D gene: NA; clone size: once; CDR3 protein: CASSLFREANTEAFF; CDR3 DNA: TGCGCCAGCAGCTTGTTTAGAGAAGCGAACACTGAAGCTTTCTTT
V gene: TRBV5-1; J gene: TRBJ2-1; D gene: TRBD1; clone size: once; CDR3 protein: CASSLAGTGAYNEQFF; CDR3 DNA: TGCGCCAGCAGCTTGGCCGGGACAGGGGCCTACAATGAGCAGTTCTTC
V gene: TRBV9; J gene: TRBJ1-6; D gene: NA; clone size: NA; CDR3 protein: CASSSAGTPLAPLHF; CDR3 DNA: TGTGCCAGCAGCTCCGCGGGGACCCCCCTCGCACCCCTCCACTTT
V gene: TRBV2; J gene: TRBJ1-5; D gene: NA; clone size: NA; CDR3 protein: CASSVARGQGNQPQHF; CDR3 DNA: TGTGCCAGCAGTGTAGCCAGGGGCCAAGGCAATCAGCCCCAGCATTTT
V gene: TRBV30; J gene: TRBJ2-4; D gene: TRBD1; clone size: NA; CDR3 protein: CAWSVGQGKNIQYF; CDR3 DNA: TGTGCCTGGAGTGTAGGACAGGGTAAAAACATTCAGTACTTC
V gene: TRBV9; J gene: TRBJ2-3; D gene: TRBD2; clone size: NA; CDR3 protein: CASSVNRVAGSTDTQYF; CDR3 DNA: TGTGCCAGCAGCGTTAATCGGGTAGCGGGGAGCACAGATACGCAGTATTTT
V gene: TRBV7-3; J gene: TRBJ2-1; D gene: TRBD1; clone size: few; CDR3 protein: CASSPAGTGNEQFF; CDR3 DNA: TGTGCCAGCAGCCCAGCCGGGACAGGGAATGAGCAGTTCTTC